A selection of T cell receptor beta chains follows, all from one sample in a study of blood T cell repertoires in COVID-19. Clones were sequenced by immunoSEQ multiplex PCR, and TCRdb holds only the in-frame ones, with some missing. The sample yields some 150,000 clones, under 80% seen once. Material for sequencing was peripheral blood. The receptors shown here come from a man in his fifties or sixties with acute or convalescent COVID-19. Both conserved end residues are part of each CDR3. The order of the fields is CDR3 protein, CDR3 DNA, D gene, clone size, V gene, J gene. The D gene is left open where the match is weak. For some rows the clone size is stated as once, few or many, or as a class when expanded; others skip it.

CDR3: CASSRDRAQETQYF
DNA: TGCGCCAGCAGCAGGGACAGGGCGCAAGAGACCCAGTACTTC
D: TRBD1
size: NA
V: TRBV5-1
J: TRBJ2-5

CDR3: CASTSGQYEQYF
DNA: TGTGCCAGCACCTCAGGTCAGTACGAGCAGTACTTC
D: NA
size: NA
V: TRBV28
J: TRBJ2-7

CDR3: CASSSLGTGGEKLFF
DNA: TGTGCCAGCAGCTCCCTAGGGACAGGGGGTGAAAAACTGTTTTTT
D: TRBD1
size: once
V: TRBV5-8
J: TRBJ1-4

CDR3: CSVELGLGGGNEQFF
DNA: TGCAGCGTTGAGTTGGGGCTTGGCGGGGGCAATGAGCAGTTCTTC
D: TRBD2
size: NA
V: TRBV29-1
J: TRBJ2-1

CDR3: CASSPLGTSRTDTQYF
DNA: TGTGCCAGCAGCCCTTTAGGGACTAGCCGCACAGATACGCAGTATTTT
D: TRBD2
size: NA
V: TRBV9
J: TRBJ2-3

CDR3: CASSLGGLSGNTIYF
DNA: TGTGCCAGCAGCTTAGGGGGACTCTCTGGAAACACCATATATTTT
D: NA
size: NA
V: TRBV7-8
J: TRBJ1-3

CDR3: CASSLQNYGYTF
DNA: TGTGCCAGCAGTTTACAGAACTATGGCTACACCTTC
D: NA
size: NA
V: TRBV12-3/TRBV12-4
J: TRBJ1-2

CDR3: CASSPRNEQFF
DNA: TGTGCCAGCTCACCGCGGAATGAGCAGTTCTTC
D: NA
size: NA
V: TRBV18
J: TRBJ2-1

CDR3: CASSLGASGSSTDTQYF
DNA: TGTGCCAGCAGCTTAGGGGCTAGCGGATCTAGCACAGATACGCAGTATTTT
D: TRBD2
size: NA
V: TRBV11-2
J: TRBJ2-3

CDR3: CASSLTGGNQPQHF
DNA: TGTGCCAGCAGTTTAACAGGGGGCAATCAGCCCCAGCATTTT
D: TRBD1
size: few
V: TRBV28
J: TRBJ1-5

CDR3: CASSRQDRYTGELFF
DNA: TGTGCCAGCAGTAGACAGGACCGTTACACCGGGGAGCTGTTTTTT
D: NA
size: few
V: TRBV6-5
J: TRBJ2-2

CDR3: CASRRGSGGELFF
DNA: TGTGCCAGCAGGAGGGGGTCTGGCGGGGAGCTGTTTTTT
D: NA
size: few
V: TRBV2
J: TRBJ2-2

CDR3: CASSSRRNTDTQYF
DNA: TGTGCCAGTAGTAGCCGCAGGAACACAGATACGCAGTATTTT
D: NA
size: once
V: TRBV19
J: TRBJ2-3